This TCR beta chain was documented in a study of CD8 T cells in Susac syndrome. Findings and limits, study-wide: The study conceded that its TCR sequencing and HLA analysis involved relatively few individuals.

The patients with Susac syndrome satisfied recently defined diagnostic criteria for either definite or probable disease. A remark on this clonotype: The target antigen is unknown.

V was clipped by 6 bases and J by 5 bases, with 17 bases between them. The CDR3 consists of 13 residues. The germline CDR1 and CDR2 sequences are DFQATT and SNEGSKA (reference sequence). RNA totalling roughly 0.5 to 1 ug underwent reverse transcription with random hexamers. Each CDR3 protein gets one entry after TCRdb re-called the immunoSEQ multiplex PCR reads with MiXCR. Here the sample spans fewer than 140,000 distinct CDR3 sequences, approximately 94% being singletons. Sequenced material: CD8+ T cells from PBMCs. The sequence came from a human donor with Susac syndrome. V is TRBV20-1 and J is TRBJ2-7; D is possibly TRBD2 (6 bases). CDR3 sequence: CSARGPTSHEQYF. The CDR3 DNA is TGCAGTGCCCGGGGCCCTACTAGCCACGAGCAGTACTTC.